This T cell receptor (beta chain) came from a study of OX40 agonist ivuxolimab in advanced cancers. Assay used: immunoSEQ multiplex PCR; TCRdb lists only in-frame clones, some missing. The sample carries roughly 120,000 clones, under 95% recorded once. V was clipped by 4 bases and J by 0 bases, with 13 bases between them. Germline V gives CDR1 SGHDN, CDR2 FVKESK. The CDR3 contains 16 residues. Sequencing was performed on CD4+ or CD8+ T cells sorted from blood, taken in a trial of the OX40 agonist ivuxolimab. The V gene is TRBV14, the J gene TRBJ1-3, with D possibly matching TRBD1 (5 bases). This TCR was sampled from an adult with an advanced solid tumor such as melanoma, head and neck, liver or kidney cancer. DNA for the CDR3: TGTGCCAGCAGCCCCGGACACCCGGTCTCTGGAAACACCATATATTTT. Translating it yields CASSPGHPVSGNTIYF.